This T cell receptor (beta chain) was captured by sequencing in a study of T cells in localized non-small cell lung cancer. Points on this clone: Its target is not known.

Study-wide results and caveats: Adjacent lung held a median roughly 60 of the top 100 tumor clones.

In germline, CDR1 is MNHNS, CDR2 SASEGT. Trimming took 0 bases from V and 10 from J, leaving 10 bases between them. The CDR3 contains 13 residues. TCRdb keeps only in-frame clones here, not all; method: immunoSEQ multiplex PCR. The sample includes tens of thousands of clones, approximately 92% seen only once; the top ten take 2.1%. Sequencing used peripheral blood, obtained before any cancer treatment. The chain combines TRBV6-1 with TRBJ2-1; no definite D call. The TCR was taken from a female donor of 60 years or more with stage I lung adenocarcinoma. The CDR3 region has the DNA TGTGCCAGCAGTGAAGCTGGGATTGGAGAGCAGTTCTTC. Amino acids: CASSEAGIGEQFF.